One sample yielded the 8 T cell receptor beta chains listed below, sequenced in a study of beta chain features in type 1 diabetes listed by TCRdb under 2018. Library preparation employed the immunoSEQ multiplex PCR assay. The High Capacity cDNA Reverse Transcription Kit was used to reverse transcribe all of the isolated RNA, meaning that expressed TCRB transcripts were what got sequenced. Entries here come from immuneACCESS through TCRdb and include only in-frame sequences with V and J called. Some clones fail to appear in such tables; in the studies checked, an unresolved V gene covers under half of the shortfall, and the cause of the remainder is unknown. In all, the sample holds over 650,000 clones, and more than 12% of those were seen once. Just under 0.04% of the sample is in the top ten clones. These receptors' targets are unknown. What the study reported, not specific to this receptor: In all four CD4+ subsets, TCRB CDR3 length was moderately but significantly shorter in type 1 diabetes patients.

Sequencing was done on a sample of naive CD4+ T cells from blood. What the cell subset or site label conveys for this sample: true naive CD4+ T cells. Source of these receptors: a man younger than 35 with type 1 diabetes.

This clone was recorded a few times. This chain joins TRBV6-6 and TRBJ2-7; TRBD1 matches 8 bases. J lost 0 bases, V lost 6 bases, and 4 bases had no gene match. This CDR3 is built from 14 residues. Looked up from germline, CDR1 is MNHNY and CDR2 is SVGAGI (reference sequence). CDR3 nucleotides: TGTGCCAGCAGAGACAGGGGCTCCTCCTACGAGCAGTACTTC. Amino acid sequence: CASRDRGSSYEQYF.

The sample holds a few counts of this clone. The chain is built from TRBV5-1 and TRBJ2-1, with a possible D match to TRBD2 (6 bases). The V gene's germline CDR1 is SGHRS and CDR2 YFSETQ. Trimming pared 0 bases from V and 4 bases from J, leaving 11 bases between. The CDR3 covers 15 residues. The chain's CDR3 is CASSLVGEDYNEQFF. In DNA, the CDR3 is TGCGCCAGCAGCTTGGTAGGGGAGGATTACAATGAGCAGTTCTTC.

The CDR3: CASSEIGPLREGLVEQFF. The CDR3 nucleotides read TGCGCCAGCAGCGAAATCGGACCGCTGCGGGAGGGCCTCGTTGAGCAGTTCTTC. The chain is built from TRBV23-1 and TRBJ2-1; TRBD2 agrees at 9 bases. TRBV23-1 is given ORF status, its function remaining uncertain. V shed 6 bases, J shed 9 bases, and the junction held 21 bases outside the gene matches. This CDR3 region has 18 residues.

The CDR3 nucleotides are TGCGCCAGCAAATCAGGGTCCTTAAGCTCTGGGGCCAACGTCCTGACTTTC. It is translated as CASKSGSLSSGANVLTF. The J gene is TRBJ2-6, the V gene TRBV5-1; possible D gene TRBD1, 5 bases. The CDR3 has 17 amino acids. The germline CDR1 and CDR2 sequences are SGHRS and YFSETQ. Trimming removed 6 bases from V and 0 bases from J, with 16 bases in between.

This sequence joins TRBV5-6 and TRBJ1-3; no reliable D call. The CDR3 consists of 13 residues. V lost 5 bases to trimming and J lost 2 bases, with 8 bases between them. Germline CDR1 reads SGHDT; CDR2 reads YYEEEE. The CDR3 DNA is TGTGCCAGCAGTCGGGAAACTGGAAACACCATATATTTT. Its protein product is CASSRETGNTIYF.

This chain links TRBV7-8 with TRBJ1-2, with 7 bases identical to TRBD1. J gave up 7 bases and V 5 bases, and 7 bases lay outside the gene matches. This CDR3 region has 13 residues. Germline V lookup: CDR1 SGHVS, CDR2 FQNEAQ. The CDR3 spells CASSTGDRGGYTF. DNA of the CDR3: TGTGCCAGCAGCACCGGGGACAGAGGTGGCTACACCTTC.

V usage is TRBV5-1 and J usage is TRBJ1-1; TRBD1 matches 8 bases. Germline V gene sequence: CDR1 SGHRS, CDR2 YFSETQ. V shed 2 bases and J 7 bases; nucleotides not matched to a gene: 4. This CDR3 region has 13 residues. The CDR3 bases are TGCGCCAGCAGCTTTCAGGGGGCAGATGAAGCTTTCTTT. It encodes CASSFQGADEAFF.

The CDR3 is CASSVDLRDEQYF. In DNA, the CDR3 is TGTGCCAGCAGCGTAGACTTGAGGGACGAGCAGTACTTC. The chain combines TRBV9 with TRBJ2-7, with D possibly TRBD2 on 5 matching bases. Germline CDR1 reads SGDLS; CDR2 reads YYNGEE. The CDR3 is made up of 13 amino acids. Trimming shortened V by 0 bases and J by 5 bases, and 9 bases separated the two germline ends.